These 8 T cell receptor beta chains originate from one sample sequenced in a study of cytomegalovirus exposure and HLA in healthy donors. Here immunoSEQ multiplex PCR was the method, and the copy in TCRdb shows in-frame clones only, minus some. The repertoire holds over 200,000 clones, with about 86% as singletons. Input material: PBMCs. Source of these receptors: a woman aged 18 to 35 in good health and CMV-seronegative.

This clone appeared a few times. The chain uses TRBV11-2 and TRBJ1-2; weak D call: TRBD1 (5 bases). V lost 5 bases to trimming and J lost 8 bases, with 12 bases between them. Germline CDR1 SGHAT, CDR2 FQNNGV. This CDR3 comprises 12 residues. CDR3 DNA: TGTGCCAGCAGCCGATCAGGGCAAGGCTACACCTTC. It translates to CASSRSGQGYTF.

V and J are TRBV11-2 and TRBJ2-3; D uncertain. Deletions cut 5 bases from V and 0 bases from J, with 9 bases between. This CDR3 has 14 amino acids. Looked up from germline, CDR1 is SGHAT and CDR2 is FQNNGV. The CDR3 protein is CASSLIASTDTQYF. The CDR3 bases are TGTGCCAGCAGCCTCATAGCTAGCACAGATACGCAGTATTTT.

In its sample, this clone was seen once. The chain has TRBV6-7 and TRBJ2-7; 9 positions agree with TRBD1. TRBV6-7 is sorted into the ORF group, with uncertain function. This CDR3 contains 15 residues. Trimming took 8 bases from V and 3 from J; bases not matched to a gene: 11. The CDR3 DNA is TGTGCCAGCTGGAGTGCGGACAGGGGACTCTACGAGCAGTACTTC. Translating gives CASWSADRGLYEQYF.

J is TRBJ2-1 and V is TRBV28; D is undetermined. CDR1 and CDR2 (germline): MDHEN, SYDVKM. V was clipped by 8 bases and J by 10 bases, with 18 bases between them. This CDR3 contains 13 residues. DNA for the CDR3: TGTGCCAGCCTACCATCCCTCCCTTACGAGCAGTTCTTC. This codes for CASLPSLPYEQFF.

This chain links TRBV5-6 with TRBJ1-2; tentatively, D is TRBD1 (5 bases). The CDR3 runs 13 residues. Germline CDR1 and CDR2: SGHDT and YYEEEE. Trimming removed 2 bases at V and 8 bases at J, with 13 bases between. In DNA, the CDR3 is TGTGCCAGCAGCTTAACAAGGGGATGGGGCTACACCTTC. Amino acids: CASSLTRGWGYTF.

The chain links TRBV5-4 to TRBJ2-7; 11 positions agree with TRBD2. V lost 0 bases to trimming and J lost 4 bases; unmatched junction nucleotides: 6. Germline lookup yields CDR1 SGHNT and CDR2 YYREEE (reference sequence). The CDR3 sequence is 16 residues long. Here the CDR3 DNA reads TGTGCCAGCAGCTTGGGGGCTAGCGGGAGGTTTTACGAGCAGTACTTC. Amino acid sequence: CASSLGASGRFYEQYF.

V and J are TRBV11-2 and TRBJ2-1; D gene uncertain. V was pared by 5 bases and J by 9 bases, with 17 bases between. The CDR3 loop spans 14 amino acids. Germline CDR1 is SGHAT and CDR2 is FQNNGV. DNA for the CDR3: TGTGCCAGCAGCGTTGGGCCCCCTCCCGGTGAGCAGTTCTTC. Its protein product is CASSVGPPPGEQFF.

The chain carries TRBV10-2 and TRBJ2-1, with D perhaps TRBD2 (6 bases). Germline CDR1 and CDR2: WSHSY and SAAADI. This CDR3 has 14 amino acids. V was shortened by 8 bases and J by 5 bases, with 16 bases between the two germline ends. The CDR3 DNA sequence: TGCGCCAGCGACGGAGGGCCAGTCGACAATGAGCAGTTCTTC. This codes for CASDGGPVDNEQFF.